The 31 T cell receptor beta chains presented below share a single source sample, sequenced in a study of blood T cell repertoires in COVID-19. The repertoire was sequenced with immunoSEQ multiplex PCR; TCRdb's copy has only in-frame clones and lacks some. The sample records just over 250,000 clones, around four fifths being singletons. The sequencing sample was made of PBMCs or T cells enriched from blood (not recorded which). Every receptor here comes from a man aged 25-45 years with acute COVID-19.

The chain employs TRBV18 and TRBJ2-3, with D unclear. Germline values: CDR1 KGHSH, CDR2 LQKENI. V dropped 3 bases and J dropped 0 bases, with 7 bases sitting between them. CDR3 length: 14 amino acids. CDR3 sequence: CASSPLQSTDTQYF. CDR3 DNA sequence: TGTGCCAGCTCACCCCTACAGAGCACAGATACGCAGTATTTT.

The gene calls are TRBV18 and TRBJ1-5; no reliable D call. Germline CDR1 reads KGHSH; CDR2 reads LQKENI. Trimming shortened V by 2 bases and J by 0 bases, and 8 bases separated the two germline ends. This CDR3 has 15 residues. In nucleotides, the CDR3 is TGTGCCAGCTCACCAACTGAGAATAGCAATCAGCCCCAGCATTTT. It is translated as CASSPTENSNQPQHF.

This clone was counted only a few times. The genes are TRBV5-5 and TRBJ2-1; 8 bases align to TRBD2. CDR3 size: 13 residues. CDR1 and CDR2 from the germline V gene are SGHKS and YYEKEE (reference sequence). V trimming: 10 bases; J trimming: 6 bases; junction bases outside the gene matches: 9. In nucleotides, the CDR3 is TGTGCCGGGCGGGGGGCGAGGGGCAATGAGCAGTTCTTC. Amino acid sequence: CAGRGARGNEQFF.

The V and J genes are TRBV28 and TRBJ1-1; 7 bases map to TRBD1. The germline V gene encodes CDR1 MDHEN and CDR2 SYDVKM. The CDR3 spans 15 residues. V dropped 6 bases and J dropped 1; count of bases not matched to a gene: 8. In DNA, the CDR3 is TGTGCCAGCAGGCCCTACCGGGACAGGAACACTGAAGCTTTCTTT. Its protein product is CASRPYRDRNTEAFF.

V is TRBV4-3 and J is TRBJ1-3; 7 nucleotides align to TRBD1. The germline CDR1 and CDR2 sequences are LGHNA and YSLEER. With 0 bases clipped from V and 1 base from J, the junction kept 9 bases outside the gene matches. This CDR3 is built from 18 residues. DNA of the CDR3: TGCGCCAGCAGCCAAGAATTGACAGGGCTAGTGTCTGGAAACACCATATATTTT. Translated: CASSQELTGLVSGNTIYF.

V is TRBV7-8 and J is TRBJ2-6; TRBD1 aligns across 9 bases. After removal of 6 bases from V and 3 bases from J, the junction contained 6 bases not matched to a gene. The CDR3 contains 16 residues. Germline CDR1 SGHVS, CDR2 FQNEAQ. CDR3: CASSQQGAGGANVLTF. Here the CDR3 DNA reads TGTGCCAGCAGTCAACAGGGGGCTGGTGGGGCCAACGTCCTGACTTTC.

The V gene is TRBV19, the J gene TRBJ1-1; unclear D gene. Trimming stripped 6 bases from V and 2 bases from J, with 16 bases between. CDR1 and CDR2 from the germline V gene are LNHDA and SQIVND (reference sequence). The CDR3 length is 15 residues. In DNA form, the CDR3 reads TGTGCCAGTAGCCCCGAGGCCAGAGTAAACACTGAAGCTTTCTTT. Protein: CASSPEARVNTEAFF. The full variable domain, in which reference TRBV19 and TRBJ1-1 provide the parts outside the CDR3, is DGGITQSPKYLFRKEGQNVTLSCEQNLNHDAMYWYRQDPGQGLRLIYYSQIVNDFQKGDIAEGYSVSREKKESFPLTVTSAQKNPTAFYLCASSPEARVNTEAFFGQGTRLTVV.

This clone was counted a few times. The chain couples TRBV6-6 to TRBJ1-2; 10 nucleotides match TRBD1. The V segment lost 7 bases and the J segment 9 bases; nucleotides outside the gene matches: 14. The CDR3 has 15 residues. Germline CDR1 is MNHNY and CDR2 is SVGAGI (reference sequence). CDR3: CASNLGRDRGSSYTF. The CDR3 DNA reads TGTGCCAGCAATCTCGGCCGGGACAGGGGTAGCAGCTACACCTTC.

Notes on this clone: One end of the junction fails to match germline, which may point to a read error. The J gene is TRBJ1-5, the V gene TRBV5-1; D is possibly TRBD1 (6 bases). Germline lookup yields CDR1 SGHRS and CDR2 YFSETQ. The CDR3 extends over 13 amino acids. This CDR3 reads CASSSAGDQPQHF. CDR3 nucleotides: TGTGCCAGCAGCTCCGCAGGGGACCAGCCCCAGCATTTT. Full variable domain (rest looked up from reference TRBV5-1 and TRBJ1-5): KAGVTQTPRYLIKTRGQQVTLSCSPISGHRSVSWYQQTPGQGLQFLFEYFSETQRNKGNFPGRFSGRQFSNSRSEMNVSTLELGDSALYLCASSSAGDQPQHFGDGTRLSIL.

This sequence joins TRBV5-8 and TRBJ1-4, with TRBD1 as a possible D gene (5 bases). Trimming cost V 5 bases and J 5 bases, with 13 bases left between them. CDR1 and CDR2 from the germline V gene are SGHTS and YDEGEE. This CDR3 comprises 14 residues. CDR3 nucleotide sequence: TGTGCCAGCAGGACTTACGGGGGGAATGAAAAACTGTTTTTT. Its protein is CASRTYGGNEKLFF.

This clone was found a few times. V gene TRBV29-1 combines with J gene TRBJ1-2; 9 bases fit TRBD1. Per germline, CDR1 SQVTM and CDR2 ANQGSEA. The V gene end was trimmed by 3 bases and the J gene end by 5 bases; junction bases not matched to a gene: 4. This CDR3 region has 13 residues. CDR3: CSVDQTGGYGYTF. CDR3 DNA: TGCAGCGTTGACCAGACAGGGGGATATGGCTACACCTTC.

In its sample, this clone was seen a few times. CDR3 amino acids: CASSTDRASNQPQHF. In nucleotides, the CDR3 is TGTGCCAGCAGTACCGACAGGGCTTCTAATCAGCCCCAGCATTTT. The chain joins TRBV6-5 to TRBJ1-5; TRBD1 agrees at 7 bases. In germline, CDR1 is MNHEY, CDR2 SVGAGI. After removal of 5 bases from V and 4 bases from J, the junction contained 8 bases not matched to a gene. The CDR3 is made up of 15 amino acids.

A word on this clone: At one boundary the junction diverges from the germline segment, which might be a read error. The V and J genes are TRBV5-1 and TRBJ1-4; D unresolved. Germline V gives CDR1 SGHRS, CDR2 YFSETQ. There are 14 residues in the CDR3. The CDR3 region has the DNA TGTGCCAGCAGCTTGTATCAGGCTGGGGAAAAACTGTTTTTT. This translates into CASSLYQAGEKLFF.

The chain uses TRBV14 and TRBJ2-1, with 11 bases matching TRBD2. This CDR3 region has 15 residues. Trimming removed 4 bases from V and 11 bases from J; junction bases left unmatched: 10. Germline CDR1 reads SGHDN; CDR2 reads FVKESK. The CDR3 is CASSPTGLAVGKQFF. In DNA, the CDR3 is TGTGCCAGCAGCCCTACGGGACTAGCGGTGGGAAAGCAGTTCTTC.

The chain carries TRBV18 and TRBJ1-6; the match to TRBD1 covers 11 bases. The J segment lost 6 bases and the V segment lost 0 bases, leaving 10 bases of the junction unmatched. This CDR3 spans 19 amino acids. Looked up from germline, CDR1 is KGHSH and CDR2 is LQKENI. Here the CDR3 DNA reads TGTGCCAGCTCACCACCGCGATCCGGGACAGGGGGAAGTAATTCACCCCTCCACTTT. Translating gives CASSPPRSGTGGSNSPLHF.

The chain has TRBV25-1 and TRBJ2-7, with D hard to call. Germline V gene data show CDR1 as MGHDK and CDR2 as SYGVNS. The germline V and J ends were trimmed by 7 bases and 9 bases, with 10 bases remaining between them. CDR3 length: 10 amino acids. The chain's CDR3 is CASTLPGQYV. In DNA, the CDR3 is TGTGCCAGCACCCTACCTGGGCAGTACGTC.

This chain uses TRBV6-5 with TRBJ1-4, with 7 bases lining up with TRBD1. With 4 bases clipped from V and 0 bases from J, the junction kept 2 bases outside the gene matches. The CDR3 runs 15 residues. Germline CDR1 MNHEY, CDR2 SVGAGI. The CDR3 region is CASSWGQTTNEKLFF. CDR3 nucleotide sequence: TGTGCCAGCAGTTGGGGACAGACAACTAATGAAAAACTGTTTTTT.

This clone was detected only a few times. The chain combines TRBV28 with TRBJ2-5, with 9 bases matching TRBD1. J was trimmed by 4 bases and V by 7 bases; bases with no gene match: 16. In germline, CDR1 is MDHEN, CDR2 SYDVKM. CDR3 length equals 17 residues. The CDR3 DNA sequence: TGTGCCAGCACTCAATTGGGGCGGGACAGGGCTATAGAGACCCAGTACTTC. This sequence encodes CASTQLGRDRAIETQYF. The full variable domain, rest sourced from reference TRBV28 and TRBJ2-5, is DVKVTQSSRYLVKRTGEKVFLECVQDMDHENMFWYRQDPGLGLRLIYFSYDVKMKEKGDIPEGYSVSREKKERFSLILESASTNQTSMYLCASTQLGRDRAIETQYFGPGTRLLVL.

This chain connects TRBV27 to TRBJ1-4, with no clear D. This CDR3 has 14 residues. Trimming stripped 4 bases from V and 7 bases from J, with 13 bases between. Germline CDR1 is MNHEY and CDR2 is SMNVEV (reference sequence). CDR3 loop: CASSSSVGVEKLFF. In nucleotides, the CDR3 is TGTGCCAGCAGTTCCTCCGTCGGGGTTGAAAAACTGTTTTTT.

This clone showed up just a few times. DNA of the CDR3: TGTGCCAGCAGCTTAGGAGGGTCAGGTAGCAATCAGCCCCAGCATTTT. Translated: CASSLGGSGSNQPQHF. The V call is TRBV7-2, the J call TRBJ1-5; D remains ambiguous. The CDR3 runs to 16 residues. V was clipped by 1 base and J by 0 bases, with 10 bases between them. Germline V gene data show CDR1 as SGHTA and CDR2 as FQGNSA.

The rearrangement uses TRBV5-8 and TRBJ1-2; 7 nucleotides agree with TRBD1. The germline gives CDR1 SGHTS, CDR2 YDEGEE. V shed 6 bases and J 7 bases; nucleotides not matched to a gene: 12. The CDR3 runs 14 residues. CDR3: CASTLRDSLGGYTF. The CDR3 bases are TGTGCCAGCACCCTCCGGGACAGCCTTGGTGGCTACACCTTC.

The CDR3 loop reads CASSLWGRILETQYF. The CDR3 DNA sequence: TGTGCCAGCAGCTTGTGGGGGCGTATATTAGAGACCCAGTACTTC. The chain employs TRBV5-6 and TRBJ2-5; TRBD1 is a possible D gene (6 bases). Trimming left V 1 base short and J 4 bases short, with 14 bases between. The germline V gene has CDR1 SGHDT and CDR2 YYEEEE. The CDR3 sequence is 15 residues long.

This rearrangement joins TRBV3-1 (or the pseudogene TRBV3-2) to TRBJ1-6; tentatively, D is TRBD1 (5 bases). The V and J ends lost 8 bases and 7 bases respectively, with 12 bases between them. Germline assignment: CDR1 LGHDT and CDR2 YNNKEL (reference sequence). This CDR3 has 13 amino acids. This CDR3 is CASGGTANSPLHF. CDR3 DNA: TGTGCCAGCGGCGGGACTGCCAATTCACCCCTCCACTTT.

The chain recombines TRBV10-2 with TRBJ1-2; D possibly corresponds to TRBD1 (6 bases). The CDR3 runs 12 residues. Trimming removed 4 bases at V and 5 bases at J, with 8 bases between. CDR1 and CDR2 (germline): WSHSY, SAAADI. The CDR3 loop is CASSATGYGYTF. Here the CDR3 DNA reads TGCGCCAGCAGTGCAACAGGGTATGGCTACACCTTC.

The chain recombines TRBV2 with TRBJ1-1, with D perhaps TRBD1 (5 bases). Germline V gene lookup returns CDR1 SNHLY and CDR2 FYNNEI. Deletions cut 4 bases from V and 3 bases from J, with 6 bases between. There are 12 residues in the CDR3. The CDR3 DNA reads TGTGCCAGCAGTGGGGGGGACACTGAAGCTTTCTTT. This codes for CASSGGDTEAFF.

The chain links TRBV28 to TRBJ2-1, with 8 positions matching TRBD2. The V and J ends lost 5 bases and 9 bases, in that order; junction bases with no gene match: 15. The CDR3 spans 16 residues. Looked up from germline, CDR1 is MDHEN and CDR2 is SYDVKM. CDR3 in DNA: TGTGCCAGCAGTACTCGGGTGAGACTAGCGAATCGTGAGCAGTTCTTC. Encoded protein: CASSTRVRLANREQFF.

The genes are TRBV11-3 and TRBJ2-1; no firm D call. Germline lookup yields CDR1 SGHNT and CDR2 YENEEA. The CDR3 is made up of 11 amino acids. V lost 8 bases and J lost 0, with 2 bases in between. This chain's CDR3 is CASRSYNEQFF. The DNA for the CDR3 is TGTGCCAGCCGCTCCTACAATGAGCAGTTCTTC.

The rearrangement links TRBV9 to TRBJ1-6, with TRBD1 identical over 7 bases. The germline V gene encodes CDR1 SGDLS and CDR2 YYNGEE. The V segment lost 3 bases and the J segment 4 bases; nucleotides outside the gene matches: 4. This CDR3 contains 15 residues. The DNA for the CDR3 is TGTGCCAGCAGCGGGGGGACAGTTTATAATTCACCCCTCCACTTT. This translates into CASSGGTVYNSPLHF.

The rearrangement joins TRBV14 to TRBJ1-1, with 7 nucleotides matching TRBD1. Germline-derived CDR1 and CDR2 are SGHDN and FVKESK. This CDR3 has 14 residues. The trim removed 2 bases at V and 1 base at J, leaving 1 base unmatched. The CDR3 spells CASSQWTGNTEAFF. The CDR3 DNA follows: TGTGCCAGCAGCCAATGGACAGGGAACACTGAAGCTTTCTTT.

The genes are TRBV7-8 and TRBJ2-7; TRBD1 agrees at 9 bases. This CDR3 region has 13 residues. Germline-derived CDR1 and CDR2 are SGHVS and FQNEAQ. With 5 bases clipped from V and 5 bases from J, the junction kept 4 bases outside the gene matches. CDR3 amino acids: CASSRDRVNEQYV. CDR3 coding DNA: TGTGCCAGCAGCCGGGACAGGGTCAACGAGCAGTACGTC.

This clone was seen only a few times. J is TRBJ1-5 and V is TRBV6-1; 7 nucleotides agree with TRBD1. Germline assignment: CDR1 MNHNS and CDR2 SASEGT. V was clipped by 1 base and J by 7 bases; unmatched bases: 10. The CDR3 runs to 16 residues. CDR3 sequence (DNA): TGTGCCAGCAGTGAAGTCAAAGGGGGCGCATCCCAGCCCCAGCATTTT. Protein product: CASSEVKGGASQPQHF.